The 24 T cell receptor beta chains reported below all come from one sample, sequenced in a study of blood T cell repertoires in COVID-19. Clones were sequenced by immunoSEQ multiplex PCR, and TCRdb holds only the in-frame ones, with some missing. The sample gives fewer than 350,000 clones, about nine tenths of which show up once; around 9% is in the top ten. Sequencing was done on a sample of peripheral blood. The receptors derive from a man aged 40-49 years with active or convalescent COVID-19.

The chain uses TRBV6-5 and TRBJ2-7; 8 positions agree with TRBD2. The germline gives CDR1 MNHEY, CDR2 SVGAGI. The CDR3 covers 15 residues. V was clipped by 5 bases and J by 7 bases; unmatched bases: 13. CDR3 sequence reads: CASSPPGTRRGEQYF. For the CDR3, the DNA is TGTGCCAGCAGTCCACCCGGGACTAGGAGGGGGGAGCAGTACTTC.

The rearrangement links TRBV29-1 to TRBJ2-1; TRBD2 agrees at 11 bases. The germline V gene encodes CDR1 SQVTM and CDR2 ANQGSEA. Trimming removed 2 bases from V and 8 bases from J; junction bases left unmatched: 2. The CDR3 loop spans 13 amino acids. CDR3 in DNA: TGCAGCGTTGAACTTAGCGGGAGGGATGAGCAGTTCTTC. It is translated as CSVELSGRDEQFF.

The chain carries TRBV27 and TRBJ2-7; 8 positions agree with TRBD1. The germline gives CDR1 MNHEY, CDR2 SMNVEV (reference sequence). V trimming: 3 bases; J trimming: 5 bases; junction bases outside the gene matches: 12. This CDR3 region has 16 residues. The CDR3 region has the DNA TGTGCCAGCAGTTTCGGACAGGGAGGCCCTTGGGACGAGCAGTACTTC. It is translated as CASSFGQGGPWDEQYF.

The chain combines TRBV7-9 with TRBJ2-7, with 13 positions matching TRBD2. CDR3 length: 14 amino acids. With 4 bases clipped from V and 6 bases from J, the junction kept 3 bases outside the gene matches. CDR1 and CDR2 (germline): SEHNR, FQNEAQ (reference sequence). Here the CDR3 DNA reads TGTGCCAGCAGCTCCGGACTAGCGGGAGTCGAGCAGTACTTC. The encoded protein is CASSSGLAGVEQYF.

This clone showed up just a few times. V gene TRBV18 combines with J gene TRBJ1-1; D not resolved. Trimming cost V 6 bases and J 0 bases, with 8 bases left between them. CDR3 size: 13 residues. The germline V gene has CDR1 KGHSH and CDR2 LQKENI. The CDR3 DNA reads as TGTGCCAGCTCTCCCAAAATGAACACTGAAGCTTTCTTT. Its translation is CASSPKMNTEAFF.

This clone was counted only a few times. The V and J genes are TRBV25-1 and TRBJ1-6; 7 bases fit TRBD1. The trim removed 5 bases at V and 8 bases at J, leaving 3 bases unmatched. This CDR3 is 13 amino acids long. Germline CDR1 reads MGHDK; CDR2 reads SYGVNS. The CDR3 spells CASSMQGDSPLHF. The CDR3 nucleotides read TGTGCCAGCAGTATGCAGGGGGATTCACCCCTCCACTTT.

The rearrangement joins TRBV5-1 to TRBJ2-2; TRBD1 aligns across 9 bases. V was pared by 9 bases and J by 4 bases, with 13 bases of the junction left unmatched. The germline CDR1 and CDR2 sequences are SGHRS and YFSETQ. The CDR3 length is 16 residues. The chain's CDR3 is CATSRGDRVATGELFF. DNA of the CDR3: TGCGCCACGTCGCGCGGGGACAGGGTCGCCACCGGGGAGCTGTTTTTT.

The chain joins TRBV7-6 to TRBJ2-5, with 10 bases lining up with TRBD1. V dropped 5 bases and J dropped 5; count of bases not matched to a gene: 11. CDR3 size: 16 residues. Germline CDR1 reads SGHVS; CDR2 reads FNYEAQ. The DNA of the CDR3 is TGTGCCAGCAGCCCCGGGACAGGGGTGATCTGGGAGACCCAGTACTTC. Its protein product is CASSPGTGVIWETQYF.

V is TRBV5-4 and J is TRBJ2-3, with D perhaps matching TRBD1 (8 bases). V was shortened by 4 bases and J by 3 bases, with 15 bases between the two germline ends. This CDR3 has 15 residues. Germline loops: CDR1 SGHNT, CDR2 YYREEE (reference sequence). The CDR3 is CASSTDRGGTDTQYF. For the CDR3, the DNA is TGTGCCAGCAGCACCGACAGGGGAGGGACAGATACGCAGTATTTT. Combining the CDR3 with reference TRBV5-4 and TRBJ2-3 gives the whole variable domain ETGVTQSPTHLIKTRGQQVTLRCSSQSGHNTVSWYQQALGQGPQFIFQYYREEENGRGNFPPRFSGLQFPNYSSELNVNALELDDSALYLCASSTDRGGTDTQYFGPGTRLTVL.

This clone was seen once. V is TRBV5-6 and J is TRBJ2-1; TRBD2 is a possible D gene (6 bases). Germline values: CDR1 SGHDT, CDR2 YYEEEE. This CDR3 spans 13 amino acids. Trimming left V 2 bases short and J 8 bases short, with 11 bases between. Written as DNA, the CDR3 is TGTGCCAGCAGCTTTGGGCGCGGGGATGAGCAGTTCTTC. Amino acids: CASSFGRGDEQFF.

The rearrangement uses TRBV19 and TRBJ1-2; possible D gene TRBD1, 5 bases. The CDR3 consists of 13 residues. The V end lost 8 bases, the J end lost 6 bases, and 16 bases lay between the germline ends. From germline, CDR1 is LNHDA and CDR2 SQIVND (reference sequence). The CDR3, as DNA: TGTGCCAGTGGGGGGACCCCTGGTCATGGCTACACCTTC. Protein sequence: CASGGTPGHGYTF.

The V gene is TRBV18, the J gene TRBJ1-6; tentatively, D is TRBD1 (5 bases). V lost 2 bases to trimming and J lost 7 bases, with 12 bases between them. Germline values: CDR1 KGHSH, CDR2 LQKENI. The CDR3 covers 15 residues. The DNA of the CDR3 is TGTGCCAGCTCACCAGGGCAGGGTACCAATTCACCCCTCCACTTT. Residues: CASSPGQGTNSPLHF.

The chain links TRBV7-9 to TRBJ1-2; maybe TRBD1 (6 bases). The ends were cut back, 5 bases at V and 6 bases at J, with 19 bases in the middle. Germline V gives CDR1 SEHNR, CDR2 FQNEAQ (reference sequence). The CDR3 extends over 15 amino acids. CDR3 sequence reads: CASSAQGRATDGYTF. The CDR3 DNA is TGTGCCAGCAGCGCACAGGGAAGGGCCACTGATGGCTACACCTTC.

The J gene is TRBJ2-5, the V gene TRBV2; 12 bases line up with TRBD2. Germline V gene lookup returns CDR1 SNHLY and CDR2 FYNNEI. After removal of 5 bases from V and 3 bases from J, the junction contained 4 bases not matched to a gene. This CDR3 contains 15 residues. This CDR3 is CASSPLAGGKETQYF. The CDR3 nucleotides read TGTGCCAGCAGTCCACTAGCGGGGGGAAAAGAGACCCAGTACTTC.

This chain links TRBV7-2 with TRBJ2-1; TRBD1 aligns across 7 bases. J lost 6 bases, V lost 5 bases, and 10 bases had no gene match. Germline CDR1 reads SGHTA; CDR2 reads FQGNSA. The CDR3 has 15 residues. The chain's CDR3 is CASSVQGLLVNEQFF. In DNA form, the CDR3 reads TGTGCCAGCAGCGTACAGGGGCTACTTGTCAATGAGCAGTTCTTC.

The chain is built from TRBV5-6 and TRBJ2-7; 9 bases agree with TRBD1. CDR3 length equals 14 residues. Per germline, CDR1 SGHDT and CDR2 YYEEEE. V lost 7 bases to trimming and J lost 2 bases; unmatched junction nucleotides: 7. In DNA form, the CDR3 reads TGTGCCAGCGGCCGAGGACAGGGGACCTACGAGCAGTACTTC. Its protein product is CASGRGQGTYEQYF.

The CDR3 region is CAWSFPSGNTGELFF. In DNA, the CDR3 is TGTGCCTGGAGTTTTCCTAGCGGAAACACCGGGGAGCTGTTTTTT. The gene calls are TRBV30 and TRBJ2-2; 7 nucleotides align to TRBD2. From germline, CDR1 is GTSNPN and CDR2 SVGIG (reference sequence). CDR3 length: 15 amino acids. The ends lost 2 bases at V and 2 bases at J; junction bases unmatched: 5.

The chain employs TRBV9 and TRBJ1-5, with unresolved D. With 6 bases removed from V and 2 bases from J, the gap between germline ends came to 3 bases. This CDR3 comprises 11 residues. Germline V gene data show CDR1 as SGDLS and CDR2 as YYNGEE. The CDR3 loop is CASTGNQPQHF. The DNA of the CDR3 is TGTGCCAGCACTGGCAATCAGCCCCAGCATTTT.

The chain has TRBV28 and TRBJ1-2, with TRBD1 matching over 7 bases. The ends lost 6 bases at V and 3 bases at J; junction bases unmatched: 7. CDR1 is MDHEN, CDR2 SYDVKM, per germline. CDR3 length: 14 residues. As DNA, the CDR3 is TGTGCCAGCAGCGCCGGGACAGTTTACTATGGCTACACCTTC. Protein product: CASSAGTVYYGYTF.

The chain couples TRBV5-6 to TRBJ2-2, with D perhaps TRBD2 (7 bases). V gave up 0 bases and J gave up 2 bases, with 8 bases separating them. This CDR3 has 15 residues. Per germline, CDR1 SGHDT and CDR2 YYEEEE. CDR3 loop: CASSLAGGNTGELFF. The CDR3 coding sequence is TGTGCCAGCAGCTTGGCGGGGGGCAACACCGGGGAGCTGTTTTTT.

The gene calls are TRBV27 and TRBJ1-1, with 8 bases fitting TRBD1. Germline values: CDR1 MNHEY, CDR2 SMNVEV (reference sequence). This CDR3 region has 12 residues. V shed 4 bases, J shed 6 bases, and the junction held 1 base outside the gene matches. As DNA, the CDR3 is TGTGCCAGCAGTTGGACAGGGTCTGAAGCTTTCTTT. Amino acid sequence: CASSWTGSEAFF.

In its sample, this clone was seen once. The V gene is TRBV5-5, the J gene TRBJ1-1, with 7 bases lining up with TRBD1. V shed 3 bases, J shed 0 bases, and the junction held 5 bases outside the gene matches. The CDR3 contains 15 residues. Germline values: CDR1 SGHKS, CDR2 YYEKEE (reference sequence). CDR3 amino acids: CASSSGQAMNTEAFF. Here the CDR3 DNA reads TGTGCCAGCAGCTCTGGACAGGCTATGAACACTGAAGCTTTCTTT. The variable domain in full, with the rest retrieved from reference TRBV5-5 and TRBJ1-1, is DAGVTQSPTHLIKTRGQQVTLRCSPISGHKSVSWYQQVLGQGPQFIFQYYEKEERGRGNFPDRFSARQFPNYSSELNVNALLLGDSALYLCASSSGQAMNTEAFFGQGTRLTVV.

The table lists this clone with a count of one. The V call is TRBV12-3 or TRBV12-4, the J call TRBJ2-3; D gene ambiguous. Deletions cut 3 bases from V and 4 bases from J, with 8 bases between. The length of the CDR3 is 13 residues. The CDR3 spells CASSLGRPDTQYF. CDR3 DNA: TGTGCCAGCAGTTTGGGCCGCCCAGATACGCAGTATTTT.

The gene calls are TRBV6-5 and TRBJ1-4; 9 bases agree with TRBD1. CDR1 and CDR2 from the germline V gene are MNHEY and SVGAGI. CDR3 length: 15 residues. The trim removed 10 bases at V and 0 bases at J, leaving 6 bases unmatched. Here the CDR3 DNA reads TGTGCCATACAGGGGGCCCAGACAACTAATGAAAAACTGTTTTTT. Translation: CAIQGAQTTNEKLFF.